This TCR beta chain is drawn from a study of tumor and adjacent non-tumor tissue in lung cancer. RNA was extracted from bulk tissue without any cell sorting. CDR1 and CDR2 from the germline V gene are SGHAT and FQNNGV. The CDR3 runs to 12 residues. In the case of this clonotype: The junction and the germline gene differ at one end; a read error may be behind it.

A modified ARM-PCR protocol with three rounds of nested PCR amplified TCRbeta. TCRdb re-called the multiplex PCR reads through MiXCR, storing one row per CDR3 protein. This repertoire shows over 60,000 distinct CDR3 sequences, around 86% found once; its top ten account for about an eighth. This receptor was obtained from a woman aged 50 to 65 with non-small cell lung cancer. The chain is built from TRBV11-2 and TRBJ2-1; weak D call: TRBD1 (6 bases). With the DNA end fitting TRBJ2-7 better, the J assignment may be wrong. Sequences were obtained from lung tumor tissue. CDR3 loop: CARNLGHYQQYF. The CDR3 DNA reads TGTGCCAGAAACTTGGGACACTACCAGCAGTACTTC.